These 5 T cell receptor beta chains were sequenced from one sample in a study of T-cell memory formation after mild COVID-19. TCRdb analysed the 5' RACE reads with MiXCR anew, one entry per CDR3 protein. The sample carries roughly 300,000 distinct CDR3 sequences, roughly 13% recorded once. The sequenced sample consisted of PBMCs or a T cell subset sorted from them (not recorded which). These receptor sequences come from a man between 18 and 29 years old who had mild COVID-19 (a few samples of this study predate the infection). Cell type and time point are not known.

The CDR3 loop reads CASSRGTLKYNEQFF. The CDR3 nucleotides read TGTGCCAGCAGCCGGGGGACCTTGAAGTACAATGAGCAGTTCTTC. This chain links TRBV7-3 with TRBJ2-1; perhaps TRBD2 as D (6 bases). The CDR3 contains 15 residues. V lost 5 bases, J lost 4 bases, and 15 bases lay in between. In germline, CDR1 is SGHTA, CDR2 FQGTGA.

The sample holds many counts of this clonotype. J is TRBJ2-6 and V is TRBV12-3 or TRBV12-4; D gene unclear. Trimming removed 8 bases from V and 2 bases from J, with 7 bases in between. This CDR3 comprises 13 residues. CDR3 bases: TGTGCCAGCGGCACGGCTGGGGCCAACGTCCTGACTTTC. Translation gives CASGTAGANVLTF.

This chain joins TRBV2 and TRBJ1-1; D ambiguous. V lost 2 bases, J lost 3 bases, and 7 bases lay in between. Germline values: CDR1 SNHLY, CDR2 FYNNEI. This CDR3 is built from 13 residues. CDR3 in DNA: TGTGCCAGCAGTGAACGGTGGGACACTGAAGCTTTCTTT. It translates to CASSERWDTEAFF.

This clonotype has only a few counts. The rearrangement uses TRBV6-6 and TRBJ2-1, with TRBD2 identical over 12 bases. The CDR3 is 16 residues long. Germline-derived CDR1 and CDR2 are MNHNY and SVGAGI (reference sequence). J lost 8 bases, V lost 1 base, and 6 bases had no gene match. CDR3 amino acids: CASSYFGLAGGDEQFF. The CDR3 bases are TGTGCCAGCAGTTACTTCGGTCTAGCGGGGGGGGATGAGCAGTTCTTC.

This chain joins TRBV7-8 and TRBJ2-7; D not resolved. Looked up from germline, CDR1 is SGHVS and CDR2 is FQNEAQ. The CDR3 length is 13 residues. V lost 1 base, J lost 4 bases, and 8 bases lay in between. In DNA form, the CDR3 reads TGTGCCAGCAGCTTAGGGTATGTTTACGAGCAGTACTTC. Amino acids: CASSLGYVYEQYF.